The rows below give T cell receptor beta chains drawn from one sample of a study of blood T cell repertoires in COVID-19. Profiled with immunoSEQ multiplex PCR; TCRdb holds only in-frame clones, not every one. The sample consists of about 370,000 clones, around 89% of them appearing once. The sample consisted of peripheral blood. The receptors shown here come from a woman aged 30 to 39 with COVID-19, enrolled during active disease. The CDR3 runs from the conserved cysteine through the conserved F or W. The order of the fields is V gene, clone size, D gene, J gene, CDR3 protein, CDR3 DNA. A D gene is named only where the DNA matches it firmly. Expanded clones get a size class; other rows say once, few or many, or leave the size out.

V gene: TRBV19
clone size: .
D gene: .
J gene: TRBJ2-5
CDR3 protein: CASSAQQGAETQYF
CDR3 DNA: TGTGCCAGTAGTGCCCAACAGGGAGCGGAGACCCAGTACTTC

V gene: TRBV4-1
clone size: .
D gene: .
J gene: TRBJ1-1
CDR3 protein: CASSQGWETGKAFF
CDR3 DNA: TGCGCCAGCAGCCAAGGGTGGGAAACAGGGAAAGCTTTCTTT

V gene: TRBV23-1
clone size: .
D gene: .
J gene: TRBJ2-3
CDR3 protein: CASRSKLRSTDTQYF
CDR3 DNA: TGCGCCAGCAGGTCCAAACTCCGAAGCACAGATACGCAGTATTTT

V gene: TRBV27
clone size: .
D gene: .
J gene: TRBJ2-7
CDR3 protein: CASSLGAGASYEQYF
CDR3 DNA: TGTGCCAGCAGTTTGGGGGCCGGGGCTTCCTACGAGCAGTACTTC

V gene: TRBV16
clone size: .
D gene: TRBD2
J gene: TRBJ2-3
CDR3 protein: CASSQSVSSGERTDTQYF
CDR3 DNA: TGTGCCAGCAGCCAATCGGTTTCTAGCGGCGAACGCACAGATACGCAGTATTTT

V gene: TRBV19
clone size: .
D gene: .
J gene: TRBJ1-1
CDR3 protein: CASRVGQGTEAFF
CDR3 DNA: TGTGCCAGTAGGGTCGGACAAGGCACTGAAGCTTTCTTT

V gene: TRBV2
clone size: .
D gene: .
J gene: TRBJ1-1
CDR3 protein: CASSRRSRVNTEAFF
CDR3 DNA: TGTGCCAGCAGCCGGCGATCCAGGGTGAACACTGAAGCTTTCTTT

V gene: TRBV5-1
clone size: few
D gene: TRBD1
J gene: TRBJ1-2
CDR3 protein: CASSSHLPGQKDYGYTF
CDR3 DNA: TGCGCCAGCAGCTCTCATCTACCGGGACAGAAGGACTATGGCTACACCTTC

V gene: TRBV5-4
clone size: .
D gene: TRBD1
J gene: TRBJ2-3
CDR3 protein: CASSLTGGMTDTQYF
CDR3 DNA: TGTGCCAGCAGCTTAACAGGGGGCATGACAGATACGCAGTATTTT

V gene: TRBV12-3/TRBV12-4
clone size: .
D gene: .
J gene: TRBJ1-1
CDR3 protein: CASSLIQFEAFF
CDR3 DNA: TGTGCCAGCAGTTTAATACAGTTTGAAGCTTTCTTT

V gene: TRBV19
clone size: .
D gene: .
J gene: TRBJ2-5
CDR3 protein: CASSIGHSEETQYF
CDR3 DNA: TGTGCCAGTAGTATCGGACATTCGGAGGAGACCCAGTACTTC

V gene: TRBV27
clone size: .
D gene: .
J gene: TRBJ1-4
CDR3 protein: CASWGGKDEKLFF
CDR3 DNA: TGTGCCAGCTGGGGAGGGAAAGATGAAAAACTGTTTTTT

V gene: TRBV7-8
clone size: .
D gene: TRBD2
J gene: TRBJ2-2
CDR3 protein: CASSRLAGGLGELFF
CDR3 DNA: TGTGCCAGCAGCAGACTAGCGGGAGGGCTGGGGGAGCTGTTTTTT

V gene: TRBV12-3/TRBV12-4
clone size: .
D gene: .
J gene: TRBJ2-1
CDR3 protein: CASRGQYNEQFF
CDR3 DNA: TGTGCCAGCAGGGGCCAATACAATGAGCAGTTCTTC

V gene: TRBV28
clone size: .
D gene: TRBD1
J gene: TRBJ2-5
CDR3 protein: CASSFGSSRTGVKQETQYF
CDR3 DNA: TGTGCCAGCAGTTTCGGGAGCTCGCGGACAGGGGTAAAGCAAGAGACCCAGTACTTC

V gene: TRBV6-6
clone size: .
D gene: .
J gene: TRBJ1-3
CDR3 protein: CASSHYRESSGNTIYF
CDR3 DNA: TGTGCCAGCAGTCACTACAGGGAAAGCTCTGGAAACACCATATATTTT

V gene: TRBV29-1
clone size: .
D gene: .
J gene: TRBJ1-5
CDR3 protein: CSVGQGSQPQHF
CDR3 DNA: TGCAGCGTTGGTCAGGGTAGTCAGCCCCAGCATTTT

V gene: TRBV9
clone size: .
D gene: TRBD2
J gene: TRBJ2-1
CDR3 protein: CASSEGGSGRAGEQFF
CDR3 DNA: TGTGCCAGCAGCGAAGGCGGTAGCGGGAGGGCCGGTGAGCAGTTCTTC

V gene: TRBV29-1
clone size: few
D gene: TRBD1
J gene: TRBJ1-2
CDR3 protein: CSVEDRQGDGYTF
CDR3 DNA: TGCAGCGTTGAAGATCGACAGGGAGATGGCTACACCTTC

V gene: TRBV6-6
clone size: .
D gene: .
J gene: TRBJ2-7
CDR3 protein: CASSLLAGTSDYEQYF
CDR3 DNA: TGTGCCAGCAGTCTACTCGCCGGGACTTCGGACTACGAGCAGTACTTC

V gene: TRBV3-1/TRBV3-2
clone size: once
D gene: TRBD1
J gene: TRBJ2-4
CDR3 protein: CASSLRQGLAKNIQYF
CDR3 DNA: TGTGCCAGCAGCCTCAGACAGGGGTTAGCCAAAAACATTCAGTACTTC

V gene: TRBV9
clone size: .
D gene: TRBD2
J gene: TRBJ2-1
CDR3 protein: CASSVGLAGVYNEQFF
CDR3 DNA: TGTGCCAGCAGCGTAGGTCTAGCGGGGGTTTACAATGAGCAGTTCTTC

V gene: TRBV2
clone size: .
D gene: TRBD2
J gene: TRBJ2-7
CDR3 protein: CASRVRLAGDSYEQYF
CDR3 DNA: TGTGCCAGCAGGGTCCGACTAGCGGGGGACTCCTACGAGCAGTACTTC

V gene: TRBV21-1
clone size: .
D gene: .
J gene: TRBJ1-2
CDR3 protein: CASSPRFRVGESVGHGYTF
CDR3 DNA: TGTGCCAGCAGCCCCCGGTTCAGGGTCGGTGAAAGTGTTGGGCATGGCTACACCTTC

V gene: TRBV4-1
clone size: .
D gene: .
J gene: TRBJ2-5
CDR3 protein: CASSQVFAQAKETQYF
CDR3 DNA: TGCGCCAGCAGCCAAGTATTCGCACAGGCCAAAGAGACCCAGTACTTC

V gene: TRBV5-1
clone size: .
D gene: .
J gene: TRBJ1-4
CDR3 protein: CASSGGRFDEKLFF
CDR3 DNA: TGCGCCAGCAGCGGAGGAAGGTTTGATGAAAAACTGTTTTTT

V gene: TRBV7-2
clone size: .
D gene: TRBD1
J gene: TRBJ2-7
CDR3 protein: CASSQRTGTYEQYF
CDR3 DNA: TGTGCCAGCAGCCAGCGGACAGGTACCTACGAGCAGTACTTC

V gene: TRBV4-2
clone size: .
D gene: .
J gene: TRBJ2-2
CDR3 protein: CASSQQTDTGELFF
CDR3 DNA: TGTGCCAGCAGCCAACAGACAGACACCGGGGAGCTGTTTTTT

V gene: TRBV19
clone size: .
D gene: .
J gene: TRBJ2-5
CDR3 protein: CASSSQETQYF
CDR3 DNA: TGTGCCAGTAGTTCGCAGGAGACCCAGTACTTC

V gene: TRBV3-1/TRBV3-2
clone size: once
D gene: TRBD1
J gene: TRBJ2-2
CDR3 protein: CASSGPDRGRVGELFF
CDR3 DNA: TGTGCCAGCAGCGGACCCGACAGGGGGCGAGTCGGGGAGCTGTTTTTT

V gene: TRBV7-9
clone size: .
D gene: TRBD2
J gene: TRBJ2-5
CDR3 protein: CASSSYPGGKTQYF
CDR3 DNA: TGTGCCAGCAGCTCCTATCCGGGGGGAAAGACCCAGTACTTC